This T cell receptor beta chain was profiled in a study of cytomegalovirus exposure and HLA in healthy donors. Study-level points and caveats: What a later analysis reportedly showed was that an Asian-associated ancestry cluster had fewer N-insertions than the approximately 670-donor mean.

Remarks on this clone: Its antigen is currently unknown.

The CDR3 loop spans 15 amino acids. Each donor was healthy, and each was a bone marrow donor. 60 Vbeta and 13 Jbeta primers were used in PCR. The data were produced by immunoSEQ multiplex PCR, yet TCRdb's version contains in-frame clones alone and is incomplete. The repertoire holds 100,000 to 120,000 clones, with over 65% as singletons. This sequence originates from a man aged 25-45 years in good health and CMV-seropositive. The specimen sequenced was PBMCs. The chain joins TRBV21-1 to TRBJ2-3; the table's D call, TRBD2, has no DNA check behind it. TRBV21-1 is classified as a pseudogene. CDR3 sequence (DNA): TGTGCCAGCAGCAAGGGCGGGGTGTACACAGATACGCAGTATTTT. It yields the protein CASSKGGVYTDTQYF.